This TCR beta chain was documented in a study of post-analysis software for immune sequencing data. The overall study: Relapsing-remitting, secondary progressive and progressive-relapsing multiple sclerosis were all included among the disease courses. Study-level findings and limits: When compared against controls, multiple sclerosis patients showed significantly lower normalized Chao1 diversity. TRBV5-6, TRBV5-1 and TRBV20-1 belonged to a set of about 5 TRBV segments that were more frequent in patients than controls. Strong co-clustering by F measure linked samples that shared a preparation batch.

The CDR3 sequence is 14 residues long. Trimming removed 4 bases at V and 1 base at J, with 11 bases between. Unique molecular identifiers were carried by the TCR beta cDNA libraries. TCRdb redid the calling of the PCR reads with MiXCR, one entry per CDR3 protein. The table lists a few hundred thousand distinct CDR3 sequences, 30% to 45% of them singletons. In its sample, this clonotype was seen many times. No antigen is known for it. This chain uses TRBV12-3 or TRBV12-4 with TRBJ2-7; TRBD1 is a possible D gene (6 bases). The sequence was obtained from a girl aged 2-9 years with multiple sclerosis. The sequenced sample consisted of blood. The CDR3 coding sequence is TGTGCCAGCAGTTCACAGGGATCTTCCTACGAGCAGTACTTC. Translation: CASSSQGSSYEQYF.